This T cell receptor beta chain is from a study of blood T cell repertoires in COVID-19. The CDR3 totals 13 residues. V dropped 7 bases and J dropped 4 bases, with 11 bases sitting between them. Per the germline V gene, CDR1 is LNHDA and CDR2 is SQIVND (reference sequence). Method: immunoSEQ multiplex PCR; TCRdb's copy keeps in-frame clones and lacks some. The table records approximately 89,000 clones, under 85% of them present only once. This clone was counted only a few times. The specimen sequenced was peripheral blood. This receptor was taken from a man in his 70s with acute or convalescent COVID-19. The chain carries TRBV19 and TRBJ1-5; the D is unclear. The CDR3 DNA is TGTGCCAGTACCCTCTCTGTAAATCAGCCCCAGCATTTT. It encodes CASTLSVNQPQHF.